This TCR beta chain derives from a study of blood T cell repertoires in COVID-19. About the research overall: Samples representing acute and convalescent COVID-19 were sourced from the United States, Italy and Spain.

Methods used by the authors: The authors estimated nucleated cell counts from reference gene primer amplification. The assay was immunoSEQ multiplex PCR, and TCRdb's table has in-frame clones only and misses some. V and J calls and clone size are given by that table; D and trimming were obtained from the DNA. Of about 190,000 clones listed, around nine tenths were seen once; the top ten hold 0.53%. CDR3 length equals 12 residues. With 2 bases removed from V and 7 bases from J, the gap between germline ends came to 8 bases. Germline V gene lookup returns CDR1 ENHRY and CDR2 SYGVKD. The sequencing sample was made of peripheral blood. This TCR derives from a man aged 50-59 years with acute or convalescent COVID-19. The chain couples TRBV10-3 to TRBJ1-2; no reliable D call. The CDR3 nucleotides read TGTGCCATCAGTGAGGTGGCCTCTGGCTACACCTTC. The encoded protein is CAISEVASGYTF.